A selection of T cell receptor beta chains follows, all from one sample in a study of blood T cell repertoires in COVID-19. Sequencing was performed with immunoSEQ multiplex PCR; in TCRdb, only in-frame clones are kept and a portion is missing. The table shows 180,000 or so clones, with approximately 86% occurring only once. The sequenced sample consisted of peripheral blood. These receptors were taken from a man between 60 and 75 years old with acute or convalescent COVID-19. CDR3s include the opening cysteine and the closing phenylalanine or tryptophan. A D gene is named only where the DNA matches it firmly. Only some rows state a clone size, as once, few, many or a class for expanded clones.

abundance	v_gene	d_gene	j_gene	CDR3aa	CDR3nt
NA	TRBV6-5	NA	TRBJ1-1	CASSLGTAAEAFF	TGTGCCAGCAGTTTGGGTACGGCGGCTGAAGCTTTCTTT
NA	TRBV3-1/TRBV3-2	NA	TRBJ2-5	CASSPPSSPQETQYF	TGTGCCAGCAGCCCTCCTTCAAGCCCTCAAGAGACCCAGTACTTC
NA	TRBV5-1	TRBD2	TRBJ2-1	CASSRLAGAVYNEQFF	TGCGCCAGCAGCCGACTAGCGGGAGCCGTTTACAATGAGCAGTTCTTC
NA	TRBV28	TRBD1	TRBJ1-2	CATTGGGTGNYGYTF	TGTGCCACCACTGGAGGGGGGACAGGGAACTATGGCTACACCTTC
NA	TRBV7-3	NA	TRBJ2-1	CASSLTGTVRAGEQFF	TGTGCCAGCAGCTTAACCGGGACTGTTCGGGCAGGAGAGCAGTTCTTC
NA	TRBV23-1	TRBD1	TRBJ1-1	CASSRQGANTEAFF	TGCGCCAGCAGTAGACAGGGGGCGAACACTGAAGCTTTCTTT
few	TRBV15	NA	TRBJ1-1	CATSRDQGRAEAFF	TGTGCCACCAGCAGAGATCAGGGGCGCGCTGAAGCTTTCTTT
NA	TRBV5-1	NA	TRBJ1-3	CASSLGPGNTIYF	TGCGCCAGCAGCTTGGGGCCGGGAAACACCATATATTTT
once	TRBV10-2	NA	TRBJ1-2	CASSPPGHPEGYGYTF	TGCGCCAGCAGCCCACCGGGACACCCCGAGGGCTATGGCTACACCTTC
NA	TRBV27	TRBD2	TRBJ2-7	CASSLDGRAFYEQYF	TGTGCCAGCAGTTTGGACGGGAGGGCCTTCTACGAGCAGTACTTC
NA	TRBV11-2	TRBD2	TRBJ2-1	CASSSRTSGRWYEQFF	TGTGCCAGCAGCTCGAGGACTAGCGGGAGGTGGTATGAGCAGTTCTTC
few	TRBV27	TRBD2	TRBJ2-1	CASSLSGRLHEQFF	TGTGCCAGCAGTTTGAGCGGGAGACTCCATGAGCAGTTCTTC
NA	TRBV6-5	NA	TRBJ2-7	CARYRGGTLSYEQYF	TGTGCCCGATATAGGGGGGGGACATTATCCTACGAGCAGTACTTC
NA	TRBV2	TRBD2	TRBJ2-3	CASMREGRGTDTQYF	TGTGCCAGCATGCGGGAGGGCCGAGGCACAGATACGCAGTATTTT
few	TRBV3-1/TRBV3-2	NA	TRBJ1-2	CASSQDSVPNYGYTF	TGTGCCAGCAGCCAAGACAGCGTCCCTAACTATGGCTACACCTTC
NA	TRBV2	NA	TRBJ1-3	CASSDGLQLSGNTIYF	TGTGCCAGCAGTGATGGGCTTCAACTCTCTGGAAACACCATATATTTT
NA	TRBV24-1	TRBD2	TRBJ2-6	CATMEREGSGANVLTF	TGTGCCACCATGGAGCGGGAGGGCTCTGGGGCCAACGTCCTGACTTTC
NA	TRBV20-1	NA	TRBJ2-1	CSASKRARQYNEQFF	TGCAGTGCTAGTAAACGGGCCAGACAGTACAATGAGCAGTTCTTC
NA	TRBV6-5	TRBD1	TRBJ1-1	CATDRDRGMNTEAFF	TGTGCCACCGACCGGGACAGGGGGATGAACACTGAAGCTTTCTTT
NA	TRBV28	NA	TRBJ1-2	CASSLWGGNYGYTF	TGTGCCAGCAGTTTATGGGGGGGGAACTATGGCTACACCTTC
once	TRBV5-4	NA	TRBJ1-2	CASSQQGANYGYTF	TGTGCCAGCAGCCAGCAGGGCGCTAACTATGGCTACACCTTC
NA	TRBV18	NA	TRBJ1-1	CASYRDRNTEAFF	TGTGCCAGCTACAGGGATCGGAACACTGAAGCTTTCTTT
NA	TRBV7-9	TRBD1	TRBJ1-6	CASSLRDRANSPLHF	TGTGCCAGCAGCTTGCGGGACAGGGCCAATTCACCCCTCCACTTT
once	TRBV27	TRBD2	TRBJ2-2	CASSRTLSSGSRTGELFF	TGTGCCAGCAGTCGCACGCTCTCTAGCGGGAGTCGAACCGGGGAGCTGTTTTTT
few	TRBV5-1	NA	TRBJ1-2	CASSAPQSGYTF	TGCGCCAGCAGCGCCCCACAGTCCGGCTACACCTTC
NA	TRBV9	NA	TRBJ1-3	CASSASGAPSGNTIYF	TGTGCCAGCAGCGCATCAGGGGCCCCCTCTGGAAACACCATATATTTT
NA	TRBV5-1	TRBD1	TRBJ2-2	CASSTGALSGAGELFF	TGCGCCAGCTCAACAGGGGCTCTGTCTGGCGCCGGGGAGCTGTTTTTT
NA	TRBV18	NA	TRBJ2-1	CASSAVAGSYNEQFF	TGTGCCAGCTCAGCCGTAGCCGGTTCCTACAATGAGCAGTTCTTC
once	TRBV2	NA	TRBJ1-4	CASNSGMAEKLFF	TGTGCCAGCAACTCAGGGATGGCTGAAAAACTGTTTTTT
NA	TRBV20-1	TRBD1	TRBJ1-1	CSAPMGQEAFF	TGCAGTGCCCCAATGGGACAGGAAGCTTTCTTT
NA	TRBV4-1	NA	TRBJ1-1	CASSQTEDRNTEAFF	TGCGCCAGCAGCCAAACCGAGGACAGGAACACTGAAGCTTTCTTT
NA	TRBV28	TRBD1	TRBJ1-2	CASSLLYRGTRGYTF	TGTGCCAGCAGTTTATTGTACAGGGGAACTAGGGGCTACACCTTC
NA	TRBV28	NA	TRBJ1-6	CASSSPGGAGESPLHF	TGTGCCAGCAGTTCCCCTGGCGGGGCAGGAGAATCACCCCTCCACTTT
NA	TRBV18	NA	TRBJ1-1	CASSPREGGNTEAFF	TGTGCCAGCTCACCTAGAGAGGGAGGGAACACTGAAGCTTTCTTT
NA	TRBV11-2	TRBD1	TRBJ1-2	CASSSLLRQGNGYTF	TGTGCCAGCAGCTCATTACTCCGACAGGGTAACGGCTACACCTTC
few	TRBV5-1	TRBD1	TRBJ2-7	CASSPGSWTGAFRDYEQYF	TGCGCCAGCAGCCCCGGTTCCTGGACAGGGGCTTTCAGGGACTACGAGCAGTACTTC
few	TRBV7-8	NA	TRBJ1-5	CASSLGPLGGNQPQHF	TGTGCCAGCAGCTTAGGCCCTCTCGGGGGCAATCAGCCCCAGCATTTT
NA	TRBV29-1	NA	TRBJ2-1	CSVRVSSYNEQFF	TGCAGCGTTCGGGTGAGCTCCTACAATGAGCAGTTCTTC
NA	TRBV7-3	TRBD1	TRBJ2-1	CASADRGGYNEQFF	TGTGCCAGCGCCGACAGGGGTGGGTACAATGAGCAGTTCTTC
NA	TRBV12-2	NA	TRBJ2-7	CASRRRLAGTYEQYF	TGTGCAAGTCGCCGACGACTAGCGGGAACCTACGAGCAGTACTTC
NA	TRBV19	TRBD2	TRBJ2-7	CASSGTSGPSYEQYF	TGTGCCAGTAGTGGGACTAGCGGTCCTTCCTACGAGCAGTACTTC
NA	TRBV7-8	TRBD1	TRBJ1-4	CASSLTGGGEKLFF	TGTGCCAGCAGCTTAACAGGGGGCGGGGAAAAACTGTTTTTT
NA	TRBV28	NA	TRBJ1-5	CASGSTGGSIQPQHF	TGTGCCAGCGGTTCGACAGGCGGGAGTATTCAGCCCCAGCATTTT
NA	TRBV5-1	NA	TRBJ2-3	CASSLALRPAGSWTDTQYF	TGCGCCAGCAGCTTGGCCCTCAGGCCGGCGGGTAGTTGGACAGATACGCAGTATTTT
NA	TRBV7-3	NA	TRBJ1-6	CASSLSARNSPLHF	TGTGCCAGCAGCTTATCAGCTAGAAATTCACCCCTCCACTTT
NA	TRBV5-1	NA	TRBJ1-5	CASSPDGINQPQHF	TGCGCCAGCAGCCCGGACGGGATCAATCAGCCCCAGCATTTT
NA	TRBV5-5	NA	TRBJ1-1	CASSLGGRVGGEAFF	TGTGCCAGCAGCTTGGGAGGACGCGTAGGGGGTGAAGCTTTCTTT
NA	TRBV7-3	NA	TRBJ2-7	CASSIEPNLGEQYF	TGTGCCAGCAGCATCGAACCCAACCTCGGGGAGCAGTACTTC
NA	TRBV28	NA	TRBJ2-3	CASSPQGPWNTQYF	TGTGCCAGCAGCCCGCAGGGGCCCTGGAATACGCAGTATTTT
NA	TRBV27	TRBD2	TRBJ2-3	CASSSRTSGFTDTQYF	TGTGCCAGCAGTTCCCGGACTAGCGGCTTCACAGATACGCAGTATTTT
few	TRBV6-6	TRBD2	TRBJ2-7	CASSYSLAGAGEQYF	TGTGCCAGCAGTTACTCGCTAGCGGGAGCGGGCGAGCAGTACTTC
NA	TRBV30	TRBD1	TRBJ1-5	CAWKDRRDQPQHF	TGTGCCTGGAAGGACAGGAGGGATCAGCCCCAGCATTTT
few	TRBV5-1	TRBD1	TRBJ1-1	CASSSLQGLVAFF	TGCGCCAGCAGCTCCCTACAGGGGTTAGTAGCTTTCTTT
NA	TRBV18	NA	TRBJ1-1	CASSLLSQGPNTEAFF	TGTGCCAGCTCACTCCTATCTCAGGGCCCGAACACTGAAGCTTTCTTT
NA	TRBV30	TRBD1	TRBJ1-1	CAWSAGTAEAFF	TGTGCCTGGAGTGCCGGGACAGCTGAAGCTTTCTTT
NA	TRBV7-9	TRBD1	TRBJ2-1	CASSLPGGPYNEQFF	TGTGCCAGCAGCTTACCAGGGGGCCCCTACAATGAGCAGTTCTTC
NA	TRBV5-1	NA	TRBJ1-6	CASSSQMAVNSPLHF	TGCGCCAGCAGCTCCCAGATGGCGGTTAATTCACCCCTCCACTTT
NA	TRBV27	NA	TRBJ2-7	CASSLGLASYEQYF	TGTGCCAGCAGTTTGGGTCTAGCGTCCTACGAGCAGTACTTC
NA	TRBV5-4	TRBD2	TRBJ2-3	CASSLGAGRGSGTQYF	TGTGCCAGCAGCTTGGGCGCCGGGAGGGGCAGCGGTACGCAGTATTTT